The sequence of this T cell receptor beta chain was determined in a study of blood T cell repertoires in COVID-19. Study-wide context: COVID-19 samples collected from the United States, Italy and Spain covered acute and convalescent phases. PBMCs, B-cell-depleted T cells, or T cells were the source of the cDNA or gDNA that made up the material.

Per the original methods: Quantification of nucleated cells was approximated via reference gene primer amplification. The data were produced by immunoSEQ multiplex PCR, yet TCRdb's version contains in-frame clones alone and is incomplete. That table furnishes V, J and clone size, whereas the DNA furnished D and trimming. The sample contains a few hundred thousand clones, about 86% of which appear only once. There are 15 residues in the CDR3. CDR1 is SGHRS, CDR2 YFSETQ, per germline. The J segment lost 0 bases and the V segment lost 1 base, leaving 3 bases of the junction unmatched. The source is a young woman who had recovered from COVID-19. J is TRBJ1-1 and V is TRBV5-1; 7 bases match TRBD1. The sample was peripheral blood. The CDR3: CASSLLQGMNTEAFF. CDR3 nucleotides: TGCGCCAGCAGCTTGCTACAGGGGATGAACACTGAAGCTTTCTTT.